A selection of T cell receptor beta chains follows, all from one sample in a study of cytomegalovirus exposure and HLA in healthy donors. This table comes from immunoSEQ multiplex PCR, and its TCRdb copy is limited to in-frame clones, with some not included. The sample records about 220,000 clones, roughly 84% being singletons. The sequenced sample consisted of PBMCs. The source of these receptors is a boy aged 2-15 years in good health and CMV-seronegative. Both conserved end residues are part of each CDR3. Each record gives: J gene, V gene, D gene, clone size, CDR3 protein, CDR3 DNA. A D gene is named only where the DNA matches it firmly. Expanded clones get a size class; other rows say once, few or many, or leave the size out.

j_call: TRBJ1-2
v_call: TRBV5-6
d_call: .
clone_size: .
cdr3_aa: CASSFSGVNYGYTF
cdr3_nt: TGTGCCAGCAGCTTTAGCGGGGTTAACTATGGCTACACCTTC

j_call: TRBJ2-1
v_call: TRBV5-4
d_call: TRBD2
clone_size: .
cdr3_aa: CASSLGASGGVDEQFF
cdr3_nt: TGTGCCAGCAGCTTGGGGGCTAGCGGGGGGGTTGATGAGCAGTTCTTC

j_call: TRBJ1-6
v_call: TRBV6-5
d_call: .
clone_size: .
cdr3_aa: CASSPGGGSPLHF
cdr3_nt: TGTGCCAGCAGCCCGGGGGGGGGTTCACCCCTCCACTTT

j_call: TRBJ1-1
v_call: TRBV14
d_call: .
clone_size: few
cdr3_aa: CASSQSGTMAFF
cdr3_nt: TGTGCCAGCAGCCAATCGGGGACAATGGCTTTCTTT

j_call: TRBJ2-5
v_call: TRBV7-7
d_call: .
clone_size: .
cdr3_aa: CASSPSRAGGETQYF
cdr3_nt: TGTGCTAGCAGCCCGTCGCGGGCGGGTGGGGAGACCCAGTACTTC

j_call: TRBJ1-1
v_call: TRBV19
d_call: .
clone_size: .
cdr3_aa: CASSPTWNTEAFF
cdr3_nt: TGTGCCAGTAGCCCCACATGGAACACTGAAGCTTTCTTT

j_call: TRBJ1-1
v_call: TRBV7-9
d_call: .
clone_size: .
cdr3_aa: CASSPAVGVVTEAFF
cdr3_nt: TGTGCCAGCAGCCCAGCGGTTGGGGTCGTCACTGAAGCTTTCTTT

j_call: TRBJ1-1
v_call: TRBV6-6
d_call: .
clone_size: .
cdr3_aa: CASIRDFEAFF
cdr3_nt: TGTGCCAGCATTAGAGATTTTGAAGCTTTCTTT

j_call: TRBJ2-2
v_call: TRBV5-4
d_call: TRBD1
clone_size: .
cdr3_aa: CASSGDSFTGELFF
cdr3_nt: TGTGCCAGCAGCGGGGACAGTTTCACCGGGGAGCTGTTTTTT

j_call: TRBJ2-3
v_call: TRBV5-6
d_call: TRBD2
clone_size: .
cdr3_aa: CASSAPWVLGDYADTQYF
cdr3_nt: TGTGCCAGCAGCGCCCCCTGGGTCCTCGGGGACTATGCAGATACGCAGTATTTT

j_call: TRBJ1-2
v_call: TRBV5-6
d_call: TRBD1
clone_size: .
cdr3_aa: CASSHRGPGYGYTF
cdr3_nt: TGTGCCAGCAGCCACAGGGGGCCGGGATATGGCTACACCTTC

j_call: TRBJ2-2
v_call: TRBV2
d_call: TRBD1
clone_size: few
cdr3_aa: CASSRTGTGELFF
cdr3_nt: TGTGCCAGCAGCCGGACAGGGACCGGGGAGCTGTTTTTT

j_call: TRBJ1-2
v_call: TRBV7-9
d_call: .
clone_size: .
cdr3_aa: CASSNKISGTYNGYTF
cdr3_nt: TGTGCCAGCAGCAATAAAATATCCGGGACATACAATGGCTACACCTTC

j_call: TRBJ2-1
v_call: TRBV2
d_call: TRBD2
clone_size: .
cdr3_aa: CASRARRGGIDNEQFF
cdr3_nt: TGTGCCAGCAGGGCGCGGCGGGGGGGCATCGACAATGAGCAGTTCTTC

j_call: TRBJ1-2
v_call: TRBV2
d_call: .
clone_size: .
cdr3_aa: CASAKLPISYGYTF
cdr3_nt: TGTGCCAGCGCTAAATTGCCGATTTCTTATGGCTACACCTTC

j_call: TRBJ2-1
v_call: TRBV5-1
d_call: TRBD1
clone_size: .
cdr3_aa: CASSLGQGASNEQFF
cdr3_nt: TGCGCCAGCAGCTTGGGACAGGGGGCTAGCAATGAGCAGTTCTTC

j_call: TRBJ2-1
v_call: TRBV6-1
d_call: .
clone_size: .
cdr3_aa: CANSRGLRHTEQFF
cdr3_nt: TGTGCCAACTCCCGGGGGTTAAGGCACACTGAGCAGTTCTTC

j_call: TRBJ1-1
v_call: TRBV2
d_call: .
clone_size: .
cdr3_aa: CASRREERTEAFF
cdr3_nt: TGTGCCAGCAGGAGGGAGGAGAGGACTGAAGCTTTCTTT

j_call: TRBJ2-7
v_call: TRBV7-8
d_call: .
clone_size: .
cdr3_aa: CASSLFNAGILVDEQYF
cdr3_nt: TGTGCCAGCAGCTTATTCAATGCAGGTATTCTCGTAGACGAGCAGTACTTC

j_call: TRBJ2-7
v_call: TRBV5-1
d_call: .
clone_size: .
cdr3_aa: CASSFGQLSSYEQYF
cdr3_nt: TGCGCCAGCAGCTTTGGACAGTTGAGCTCCTACGAGCAGTACTTC

j_call: TRBJ2-7
v_call: TRBV5-1
d_call: .
clone_size: few
cdr3_aa: CASSLSASEISYEQYF
cdr3_nt: TGCGCCAGCAGCTTGTCTGCTAGCGAGATCTCCTACGAGCAGTACTTC

j_call: TRBJ2-7
v_call: TRBV2
d_call: TRBD1
clone_size: .
cdr3_aa: CASSVRDRADYEQYF
cdr3_nt: TGTGCCAGCAGTGTCCGGGACAGGGCTGACTACGAGCAGTACTTC

j_call: TRBJ1-4
v_call: TRBV4-1
d_call: .
clone_size: .
cdr3_aa: CASSRYRAGTNEKLFF
cdr3_nt: TGCGCCAGCAGCCGATACAGGGCAGGAACTAATGAAAAACTGTTTTTT

j_call: TRBJ2-7
v_call: TRBV6-5
d_call: .
clone_size: .
cdr3_aa: CASSELGQGIREQYF
cdr3_nt: TGTGCCAGCAGCGAACTTGGGCAGGGAATCCGCGAGCAGTACTTC

j_call: TRBJ1-1
v_call: TRBV19
d_call: .
clone_size: .
cdr3_aa: CASSIQGSTEAFF
cdr3_nt: TGTGCCAGTAGTATTCAGGGAAGCACTGAAGCTTTCTTT

j_call: TRBJ2-3
v_call: TRBV9
d_call: TRBD2
clone_size: .
cdr3_aa: CASSVELAGGTSTDTQYF
cdr3_nt: TGTGCCAGCAGCGTAGAACTAGCGGGAGGAACTAGCACAGATACGCAGTATTTT

j_call: TRBJ1-2
v_call: TRBV29-1
d_call: .
clone_size: .
cdr3_aa: CSVEEALKGYGYTF
cdr3_nt: TGCAGCGTTGAAGAGGCACTGAAGGGGTATGGCTACACCTTC

j_call: TRBJ1-1
v_call: TRBV19
d_call: .
clone_size: once
cdr3_aa: CASSSWGGNTEAFF
cdr3_nt: TGTGCCAGTAGTTCCTGGGGGGGGAACACTGAAGCTTTCTTT

j_call: TRBJ2-5
v_call: TRBV7-7
d_call: TRBD2
clone_size: .
cdr3_aa: CASSSGLAGERETQYF
cdr3_nt: TGTGCTAGCAGCTCGGGACTAGCGGGGGAGAGAGAGACCCAGTACTTC

j_call: TRBJ1-4
v_call: TRBV21-1
d_call: .
clone_size: few
cdr3_aa: CASRTDEKLFF
cdr3_nt: TGTGCCAGCAGAACAGATGAAAAACTGTTTTTT

j_call: TRBJ2-1
v_call: TRBV18
d_call: .
clone_size: .
cdr3_aa: CASSPIPGLSDNEQFF
cdr3_nt: TGTGCCAGCTCACCTATCCCGGGACTGTCGGACAATGAGCAGTTCTTC

j_call: TRBJ1-2
v_call: TRBV30
d_call: .
clone_size: .
cdr3_aa: CACFLTASGDYGYTF
cdr3_nt: TGTGCCTGTTTTCTGACAGCCAGTGGCGACTATGGCTACACCTTC

j_call: TRBJ2-3
v_call: TRBV25-1
d_call: .
clone_size: .
cdr3_aa: CASSDRAGDTQYF
cdr3_nt: TGTGCCAGCAGTGACCGAGCCGGAGATACGCAGTATTTT

j_call: TRBJ2-1
v_call: TRBV9
d_call: .
clone_size: .
cdr3_aa: CASSVGGSYNEQFF
cdr3_nt: TGTGCCAGCAGCGTAGGCGGCAGTTACAATGAGCAGTTCTTC

j_call: TRBJ2-5
v_call: TRBV5-8
d_call: TRBD1
clone_size: .
cdr3_aa: CASSRDRVRETQYF
cdr3_nt: TGTGCCAGCAGCCGGGACAGGGTAAGGGAGACCCAGTACTTC

j_call: TRBJ2-7
v_call: TRBV13
d_call: .
clone_size: .
cdr3_aa: CASSLALSPYEQYF
cdr3_nt: TGTGCCAGCAGCTTAGCCCTTTCTCCCTACGAGCAGTACTTC

j_call: TRBJ2-7
v_call: TRBV9
d_call: TRBD1
clone_size: .
cdr3_aa: CASSVALGQVAHEQYF
cdr3_nt: TGTGCCAGCAGCGTAGCTTTGGGACAGGTGGCACACGAGCAGTACTTC

j_call: TRBJ2-5
v_call: TRBV13
d_call: .
clone_size: .
cdr3_aa: CASSSRTTYQETQYF
cdr3_nt: TGTGCCAGCAGCTCACGAACTACGTACCAAGAGACCCAGTACTTC

j_call: TRBJ1-1
v_call: TRBV9
d_call: .
clone_size: few
cdr3_aa: CASREQQGPQEAFF
cdr3_nt: TGTGCCAGCAGAGAACAACAGGGCCCCCAAGAAGCTTTCTTT

j_call: TRBJ2-7
v_call: TRBV5-5
d_call: .
clone_size: .
cdr3_aa: CASSLAQGLMTWQYF
cdr3_nt: TGTGCCAGCAGCTTGGCTCAGGGGCTTATGACGTGGCAGTACTTC

j_call: TRBJ1-1
v_call: TRBV19
d_call: .
clone_size: .
cdr3_aa: CASSIPRGNTEAFF
cdr3_nt: TGTGCCAGTAGTATTCCCAGGGGGAACACTGAAGCTTTCTTT

j_call: TRBJ2-5
v_call: TRBV6-1
d_call: TRBD1
clone_size: .
cdr3_aa: CANLDRGGGTQYF
cdr3_nt: TGTGCCAACCTGGACAGGGGGGGTGGTACCCAGTACTTC

j_call: TRBJ2-3
v_call: TRBV29-1
d_call: TRBD2
clone_size: .
cdr3_aa: CSVEGLAGAITDTQYF
cdr3_nt: TGCAGCGTTGAAGGGCTAGCGGGAGCTATCACAGATACGCAGTATTTT

j_call: TRBJ2-7
v_call: TRBV7-9
d_call: TRBD1
clone_size: .
cdr3_aa: CASSLGTGYEQYF
cdr3_nt: TGTGCCAGCAGCTTAGGGACAGGGTACGAGCAGTACTTC

j_call: TRBJ1-1
v_call: TRBV30
d_call: .
clone_size: few
cdr3_aa: CAWSRTEFEAFF
cdr3_nt: TGTGCCTGGAGTCGGACAGAGTTTGAAGCTTTCTTT

j_call: TRBJ1-2
v_call: TRBV9
d_call: .
clone_size: .
cdr3_aa: CASSLEITGTSYGYTF
cdr3_nt: TGTGCCAGCAGCCTTGAGATAACCGGGACATCCTATGGCTACACCTTC

j_call: TRBJ2-7
v_call: TRBV7-8
d_call: TRBD1
clone_size: .
cdr3_aa: CASSPTTGAEQYF
cdr3_nt: TGTGCCAGCAGCCCAACTACAGGGGCCGAGCAGTACTTC

j_call: TRBJ2-3
v_call: TRBV7-3
d_call: .
clone_size: .
cdr3_aa: CASSSPPAGTQYF
cdr3_nt: TGTGCCAGCAGCTCCCCCCCGGCGGGGACGCAGTATTTT